In this sample, the clone carrying this TCR beta chain turned up a few times. Its antigen is not identified. This sample was taken from a study of identifying expanded T cells in peripheral blood. Germline V gene data show CDR1 as SEHNR and CDR2 as FQNEAQ (reference sequence). The CDR3 has 15 amino acids. V trimming: 5 bases; J trimming: 4 bases; junction bases outside the gene matches: 6. TCRdb's copy holds only in-frame clones and misses some; the assay was immunoSEQ multiplex PCR. This table holds about 130,000 clones, around 88% found once. During the collection period, no donor immune events like infections were recorded. Study-level results: Differentially abundant clones: roughly 1.2 between replicates, approximately 16 at approximately 14 days, under 25 at four. Across healthy donors, higher total template counts meant significantly greater roughly two-week count variance.

The clonotype was recovered from a person aged 18 to 70 in good health. The material sequenced was blood. The J gene is TRBJ2-3, the V gene TRBV7-9, with 10 bases fitting TRBD2. The CDR3 bases are TGTGCCAGCAGCGGCCGGACTAGCGGCGCAGATACGCAGTATTTT. Amino acids: CASSGRTSGADTQYF.